This T cell receptor beta chain is from a study of beta chain features in type 1 diabetes. Broader study findings: The similarity of naive, central memory and Treg TCRB repertoires appeared greater among patients than among healthy donors.

All of the isolated RNA was reverse transcribed, so expressed TCRB transcripts were sequenced. Generated by immunoSEQ multiplex PCR, the TCRdb table keeps only in-frame clones and is missing some. The data contain some 150,000 clones, less than 10% of them singletons. Germline CDR1 and CDR2: SQVTM and ANQGSEA. The CDR3 has 14 amino acids. After removal of 6 bases from V and 6 bases from J, the junction contained 9 bases not matched to a gene. This clone was picked up a small number of times. Its target is unknown. The rearrangement uses TRBV29-1 and TRBJ1-4, with TRBD1 matching 8 bases. The clonotype comes from a middle-aged woman in good health. The specimen sequenced was central memory CD4+ T cells from blood. CDR3: CSVAAGGLYEKLFF. The CDR3 coding sequence is TGCAGCGTGGCCGCAGGGGGCCTGTATGAAAAACTGTTTTTT.